Shown below are 26 T cell receptor beta chains from a single sample sequenced in a study of T cell repertoires in cytomegalovirus infection. Antigens of these TCRs are unknown. TCRdb called the reads again in MiXCR, with one record for every CDR3 protein. The sample lists roughly 860,000 distinct CDR3 sequences; 32% were seen once. The material was cultured CD8+ T cells from PBMCs, obtained from culture after CMV antigen stimulation. These receptors came from a human donor in good health (CMV status not recorded). Some clones in this sample may be carry-over from other donors' samples.

This clonotype was seen repeatedly, ten times or more. This sequence joins TRBV7-9 and TRBJ2-3, with unresolved D. Trimming took off 5 bases at V and 0 bases at J, with 12 bases between the two ends. This CDR3 region has 15 residues. Germline values: CDR1 SEHNR, CDR2 FQNEAQ (reference sequence). CDR3 DNA: TGTGCCAGCAGCCCTGGCCAGACAAGCACAGATACGCAGTATTTT. Translated, it gives CASSPGQTSTDTQYF.

The chain couples TRBV12-5 to TRBJ1-5, with TRBD1 matching over 7 bases. Per the germline V gene, CDR1 is LGHNT and CDR2 is FRNRAP. CDR3 length equals 14 residues. The ends lost 6 bases at V and 6 bases at J; junction bases unmatched: 8. The CDR3 nucleotides are TGTGCTAGTGGCTCCCCAGGGGGGCGTCAGCCCCAGCATTTT. It encodes CASGSPGGRQPQHF.

This clonotype was found a few times. The gene calls are TRBV4-1 and TRBJ2-2; no reliable D call. The CDR3 loop spans 16 amino acids. Germline values: CDR1 MGHRA, CDR2 YSYEKL. Trimming stripped 2 bases from V and 5 bases from J, with 15 bases between. CDR3: CASSQFDGPGTGELFF. In DNA form, the CDR3 reads TGCGCCAGCAGCCAATTTGACGGGCCCGGGACCGGGGAGCTGTTTTTT.

The chain uses TRBV6-6 and TRBJ1-1; D may be TRBD1 (5 bases). Looked up from germline, CDR1 is MNHNY and CDR2 is SVGAGI (reference sequence). This CDR3 is built from 22 residues. Trimming pared 4 bases from V and 0 bases from J, leaving 33 bases between. The CDR3, as DNA: TGTGCCAGCAGTTCCCCCCCCACCATGGGGCATCGGCCTCCCGCTATGAACACTGAAGCTTTCTTT. This translates into CASSSPPTMGHRPPAMNTEAFF.

CDR3 DNA sequence: TGTGCCAGCAACCTTGGGGGGGGCTACAATGAGCAGTTCTTC. Translating gives CASNLGGGYNEQFF. V and J are TRBV12-3 or TRBV12-4 and TRBJ2-1; 7 positions agree with TRBD2. The CDR3 has 14 amino acids. J was trimmed by 3 bases and V by 7 bases; bases with no gene match: 6.

This chain joins TRBV27 and TRBJ1-1; D uncertain. Trimming removed 1 base at V and 5 bases at J, with 8 bases between. Germline V gene data show CDR1 as MNHEY and CDR2 as SMNVEV (reference sequence). The CDR3 contains 13 residues. This chain's CDR3 is CASSLFRETEAFF. CDR3 in DNA: TGTGCCAGCAGTTTATTTAGGGAAACTGAAGCTTTCTTT.

CDR3 region: CASKPGGLSYNEQFF. CDR3 coding DNA: TGTGCCAGCAAACCCGGGGGGCTCTCCTACAATGAGCAGTTCTTC. The chain employs TRBV7-9 and TRBJ2-1; TRBD2 might be the D (7 bases). The length of the CDR3 is 15 residues. V lost 7 bases and J 0 bases, leaving 13 bases between the germline ends. Germline CDR1 SEHNR, CDR2 FQNEAQ (reference sequence).

The chain recombines TRBV7-9 with TRBJ2-2; TRBD1 agrees at 8 bases. This CDR3 has 17 residues. V shed 3 bases, J shed 3 bases, and the junction held 9 bases outside the gene matches. Germline V gene data show CDR1 as SEHNR and CDR2 as FQNEAQ (reference sequence). The CDR3 nucleotides read TGTGCCAGCAGCTTGATGACAGGGGAAGTAGACACCGGGGAGCTGTTTTTT. Translation: CASSLMTGEVDTGELFF.

This chain uses TRBV4-3 with TRBJ1-4; TRBD1 is a possible D gene (5 bases). Germline CDR1 is LGHNA and CDR2 is YSLEER. V shed 0 bases and J shed 5 bases, with 16 bases lying between them. The CDR3 spans 17 residues. Here the CDR3 reads CASSQDRMGQINEKLFF. Here the CDR3 DNA reads TGCGCCAGCAGCCAAGATAGAATGGGGCAGATAAATGAAAAACTGTTTTTT.

The genes are TRBV12-3 or TRBV12-4 and TRBJ1-5; 8 bases map to TRBD1. V shed 4 bases and J 4 bases; nucleotides not matched to a gene: 21. This CDR3 is 20 amino acids long. The CDR3 reads CASSSTPPGPRQGNNQPQHF. The CDR3 coding sequence is TGTGCCAGCAGTTCCACCCCACCGGGACCTAGACAGGGGAATAATCAGCCCCAGCATTTT.

The genes are TRBV13 and TRBJ2-2; the D gene could be TRBD1 or TRBD2 (6 bases each). V was trimmed by 7 bases and J by 0 bases, leaving 15 bases between them. Germline V gene data show CDR1 as PRHDT and CDR2 as FYEKMQ (reference sequence). CDR3 size: 16 residues. CDR3 sequence (DNA): TGTGCCAGCACCCAGAGGGGGGTACCGAACACCGGGGAGCTGTTTTTT. It is translated as CASTQRGVPNTGELFF.

There are a few counts of this clonotype. The chain combines TRBV20-1 with TRBJ2-7; D is uncertain. CDR1 and CDR2 (germline): DFQATT, SNEGSKA (reference sequence). The V end was cut by 2 bases, the J end by 2 bases, with 7 bases between. The CDR3 length is 12 residues. The CDR3 sequence is CSARFLTYEQYF. DNA for the CDR3: TGCAGTGCTAGATTTTTGACCTACGAGCAGTACTTC.

The chain employs TRBV4-1 and TRBJ1-1; D is ambiguous. Looked up from germline, CDR1 is MGHRA and CDR2 is YSYEKL. This CDR3 has 15 residues. Trimming took 2 bases from V and 0 from J, leaving 10 bases between them. The CDR3 loop is CASSQQDGVNTEAFF. The CDR3 nucleotides read TGCGCCAGCAGCCAACAGGACGGGGTGAACACTGAAGCTTTCTTT.

In this sample, this clonotype turned up a few times. J is TRBJ2-4 and V is TRBV7-9; D may be TRBD2 (7 bases). Germline V gives CDR1 SEHNR, CDR2 FQNEAQ (reference sequence). The ends were cut back, 4 bases at V and 9 bases at J, with 16 bases in the middle. The CDR3 loop spans 14 amino acids. The CDR3 loop is CASSSGGGQSIQYF. DNA for the CDR3: TGTGCCAGCAGCTCTGGGGGGGGGCAGAGCATTCAGTACTTC.

The chain is built from TRBV14 and TRBJ2-7; a possible D gene is TRBD1 (5 bases). Trimming removed 4 bases from V and 0 bases from J, with 16 bases in between. Germline V gene lookup returns CDR1 SGHDN and CDR2 FVKESK. The CDR3 sequence is 16 residues long. The CDR3 here is CASSRGRTWSSYEQYF. The CDR3 bases are TGTGCCAGCAGCCGAGGAAGGACATGGAGCTCCTACGAGCAGTACTTC.

This chain uses TRBV11-1 with TRBJ2-1; TRBD2 matches 14 bases. V lost 5 bases to trimming and J lost 4 bases; unmatched junction nucleotides: 4. There are 16 residues in the CDR3. Germline V gives CDR1 SGHAT, CDR2 FQDESV (reference sequence). CDR3 in amino acids: CASSTWTSGGYNEQFF. The CDR3 DNA sequence: TGTGCCAGCAGCACCTGGACTAGCGGGGGGTACAATGAGCAGTTCTTC. The full variable domain, its missing parts supplied by reference TRBV11-1 and TRBJ2-1, is EAEVAQSPRYKITEKSQAVAFWCDPISGHATLYWYRQILGQGPELLVQFQDESVVDDSQLPKDRFSAERLKGVDSTLKIQPAELGDSAMYLCASSTWTSGGYNEQFFGPGTRLTVL.

In this sample, this clonotype turned up a few times. The J gene is TRBJ2-1, the V gene TRBV7-6, with D possibly being TRBD2 (5 bases). V gave up 5 bases and J gave up 0 bases, with 11 bases separating them. CDR1 SGHVS and CDR2 FNYEAQ come from the germline V gene. The CDR3 runs 15 residues. CDR3 loop: CASSAGIGSYNEQFF. CDR3 sequence (DNA): TGTGCCAGCAGCGCCGGGATTGGCTCCTACAATGAGCAGTTCTTC.

The chain combines TRBV6-5 with TRBJ2-5; 8 nucleotides agree with TRBD2. The CDR3 totals 17 residues. The V gene's germline CDR1 is MNHEY and CDR2 SVGAGI. V gave up 0 bases and J gave up 2 bases; unmatched junction bases: 8. The chain's CDR3 is CASSYSLAGAEQETQYF. CDR3 bases: TGTGCCAGCAGTTACTCTCTAGCGGGCGCCGAACAAGAGACCCAGTACTTC.

This clonotype was recorded many times. The chain recombines TRBV5-4 with TRBJ1-1; unclear D gene. Per the germline V gene, CDR1 is SGHNT and CDR2 is YYREEE (reference sequence). The CDR3 covers 14 residues. Trimming pared 1 base from V and 7 bases from J, leaving 14 bases between. The CDR3 here is CASSLKTRFDEAFF. In DNA form, the CDR3 reads TGTGCCAGCAGCTTGAAGACACGTTTTGATGAAGCTTTCTTT.

The count of this clonotype is one. The chain employs TRBV27 and TRBJ2-7, with TRBD1 matching 11 bases. Germline CDR1 reads MNHEY; CDR2 reads SMNVEV (reference sequence). V lost 3 bases to trimming and J lost 5 bases; unmatched junction nucleotides: 6. This CDR3 has 15 amino acids. The CDR3 spells CASSLTDRGPDEQYF. CDR3 nucleotide sequence: TGTGCCAGCAGTTTGACGGACAGGGGGCCGGACGAGCAGTACTTC.

This chain joins TRBV5-5 and TRBJ1-2; TRBD1 is a possible D gene (5 bases). Trimming left V 0 bases short and J 8 bases short, with 14 bases between. In germline, CDR1 is SGHKS, CDR2 YYEKEE (reference sequence). This CDR3 region has 14 residues. The CDR3 spells CASSLVGAGDGYTF. The CDR3 DNA is TGTGCCAGCAGCTTGGTCGGGGCCGGGGACGGCTACACCTTC.

This clonotype was detected many times. The rearrangement joins TRBV12-3 or TRBV12-4 to TRBJ2-7; 7 positions match TRBD1. The CDR3 extends over 14 amino acids. J gave up 3 bases and V 3 bases, and 5 bases lay outside the gene matches. The CDR3: CASSFGSGGYEQYV. CDR3 coding DNA: TGTGCCAGCAGTTTTGGTTCAGGGGGCTACGAGCAGTACGTC.

This clonotype was counted only a few times. The V gene is TRBV15, the J gene TRBJ2-1; D unresolved. The V and J ends lost 0 bases and 0 bases respectively, with 9 bases between them. The CDR3 loop spans 16 amino acids. Germline CDR1 is LNHNV and CDR2 is YYDKDF (reference sequence). CDR3 in amino acids: CATSRDRLSSYNEQFF. CDR3 in DNA: TGTGCCACCAGCAGAGATCGGTTGAGCTCCTACAATGAGCAGTTCTTC.

The chain combines TRBV4-3 with TRBJ1-3; D ambiguous. This CDR3 comprises 17 residues. Between the trimmed V and J ends, which lost 0 bases and 0 bases, there was a span of 12 bases. Germline CDR1 LGHNA, CDR2 YSLEER. The CDR3 sequence is CASSQDPDSNSGNTIYF. The CDR3 nucleotides are TGCGCCAGCAGCCAAGACCCCGACTCCAACTCTGGAAACACCATATATTTT.

J is TRBJ2-7 and V is TRBV12-3 or TRBV12-4, with D possibly TRBD2 on 5 matching bases. This CDR3 comprises 15 residues. Between the trimmed V and J ends, which lost 2 bases and 2 bases, there was a span of 13 bases. CDR3 nucleotide sequence: TGTGCCAGCAGTTTATACCCCCTGCGGGCCTACGAGCAGTACTTC. This codes for CASSLYPLRAYEQYF.

This chain links TRBV14 with TRBJ1-1; D is uncertain. Between the trimmed V and J ends, which lost 4 bases and 2 bases, there was a span of 8 bases. CDR1 is SGHDN and CDR2 is FVKESK in the germline V gene. The CDR3 consists of 13 residues. CDR3 DNA: TGTGCCAGCAGCCGCCACCCTAACACTGAAGCTTTCTTT. Translation: CASSRHPNTEAFF.